These T cell receptor beta chains were read from a single sample in a study of cytomegalovirus exposure and HLA in healthy donors. TCRdb's table, derived via immunoSEQ multiplex PCR, lists solely in-frame clones and lacks some. The data show about 170,000 clones, with roughly 76% seen just once and over 2% held by the top ten. What was sequenced was PBMCs. The receptors were gathered from a male donor in good health and CMV-seronegative. Each CDR3 is given with its conserved first and last residue. The order of the fields is clone size, J gene, D gene, V gene, CDR3 protein, CDR3 DNA. A D gene is named only where the DNA matches it firmly. The size entry is marked missing in some rows and otherwise reads once, few, many or a size class.

abundance: NA
j_gene: TRBJ2-4
d_gene: TRBD2
v_gene: TRBV4-3
CDR3aa: CASSQEERGGNIQYF
CDR3nt: TGCGCCAGCAGCCAAGAAGAACGGGGGGGTAACATTCAGTACTTC

abundance: NA
j_gene: TRBJ1-6
d_gene: TRBD1
v_gene: TRBV7-2
CDR3aa: CASSPFGQGDGSPLHF
CDR3nt: TGTGCCAGCAGCCCTTTTGGACAGGGGGATGGTTCACCCCTCCACTTT

abundance: NA
j_gene: TRBJ1-4
d_gene: NA
v_gene: TRBV20-1
CDR3aa: CSARHNEKLFF
CDR3nt: TGCAGTGCTAGACATAATGAAAAACTGTTTTTT

abundance: NA
j_gene: TRBJ2-2
d_gene: NA
v_gene: TRBV6-4
CDR3aa: CASSDQREPPYTGELFF
CDR3nt: TGTGCCAGCAGTGACCAAAGGGAGCCCCCGTACACCGGGGAGCTGTTTTTT

abundance: NA
j_gene: TRBJ2-1
d_gene: TRBD1
v_gene: TRBV5-1
CDR3aa: CASSGEGTGGYNEQFF
CDR3nt: TGCGCCAGCAGCGGAGAAGGGACAGGGGGCTACAATGAGCAGTTCTTC

abundance: NA
j_gene: TRBJ2-5
d_gene: NA
v_gene: TRBV19
CDR3aa: CASSLSRDSARETQYF
CDR3nt: TGTGCCAGTTCCCTTTCCCGGGACTCCGCGAGAGAGACCCAGTACTTC

abundance: NA
j_gene: TRBJ1-1
d_gene: NA
v_gene: TRBV2
CDR3aa: CASLIGRGGTEAFF
CDR3nt: TGTGCCAGCCTAATTGGGAGGGGCGGGACTGAAGCTTTCTTT

abundance: NA
j_gene: TRBJ1-2
d_gene: TRBD1
v_gene: TRBV19
CDR3aa: CASSTQGARGRHGYTF
CDR3nt: TGTGCCAGTAGTACCCAGGGGGCGCGAGGGCGTCATGGCTACACCTTC

abundance: once
j_gene: TRBJ2-1
d_gene: NA
v_gene: TRBV5-5
CDR3aa: CASQEGSYNEQFF
CDR3nt: TGTGCCAGCCAGGAGGGCTCCTACAATGAGCAGTTCTTC

abundance: NA
j_gene: TRBJ1-2
d_gene: NA
v_gene: TRBV6-4
CDR3aa: CASRPGGDDGYTF
CDR3nt: TGTGCCAGCAGGCCGGGAGGAGATGATGGCTACACCTTC

abundance: NA
j_gene: TRBJ2-2
d_gene: NA
v_gene: TRBV6-4
CDR3aa: CASSDSRRSTGELFF
CDR3nt: TGTGCCAGCAGTGACTCGAGAAGAAGTACCGGGGAGCTGTTTTTT

abundance: NA
j_gene: TRBJ1-1
d_gene: NA
v_gene: TRBV6-1
CDR3aa: CATLGPGGTEAFF
CDR3nt: TGTGCCACCCTGGGCCCTGGAGGGACTGAAGCTTTCTTT

abundance: NA
j_gene: TRBJ2-2
d_gene: TRBD1
v_gene: TRBV27
CDR3aa: CASSLSGQGDGELFF
CDR3nt: TGTGCCAGCAGTTTATCTGGACAGGGGGACGGGGAGCTGTTTTTT

abundance: NA
j_gene: TRBJ1-6
d_gene: NA
v_gene: TRBV9
CDR3aa: CASSPNMNSPLHF
CDR3nt: TGTGCCAGCAGCCCCAACATGAATTCACCCCTCCACTTT

abundance: NA
j_gene: TRBJ2-3
d_gene: TRBD1
v_gene: TRBV6-5
CDR3aa: CASRRTGGADTQYF
CDR3nt: TGTGCCAGCAGGAGGACAGGTGGGGCAGATACGCAGTATTTT

abundance: NA
j_gene: TRBJ2-7
d_gene: TRBD1
v_gene: TRBV6-1
CDR3aa: CAGGQGGYEQYF
CDR3nt: TGTGCCGGCGGACAGGGCGGCTACGAGCAGTACTTC

abundance: NA
j_gene: TRBJ1-4
d_gene: TRBD1
v_gene: TRBV7-6
CDR3aa: CASSHGPTGANEKLFF
CDR3nt: TGTGCCAGCAGCCACGGGCCTACAGGGGCTAATGAAAAACTGTTTTTT

abundance: NA
j_gene: TRBJ1-4
d_gene: NA
v_gene: TRBV6-1
CDR3aa: CASRSAGAEEKLFF
CDR3nt: TGTGCCAGCAGGTCGGCAGGGGCGGAGGAAAAACTGTTTTTT

abundance: once
j_gene: TRBJ1-1
d_gene: NA
v_gene: TRBV18
CDR3aa: CASSPYAGGRMNTEAFF
CDR3nt: TGTGCCAGCTCACCATATGCGGGTGGGAGGATGAACACTGAAGCTTTCTTT

abundance: NA
j_gene: TRBJ2-1
d_gene: TRBD1
v_gene: TRBV18
CDR3aa: CASSDGTDYNEQFF
CDR3nt: TGTGCCAGCTCAGATGGGACAGACTACAATGAGCAGTTCTTC

abundance: NA
j_gene: TRBJ2-2
d_gene: NA
v_gene: TRBV21-1
CDR3aa: CAATQGRLNNTGELFF
CDR3nt: TGTGCCGCAACACAAGGTCGACTTAATAACACCGGGGAGCTGTTTTTT

abundance: NA
j_gene: TRBJ2-7
d_gene: NA
v_gene: TRBV5-1
CDR3aa: CASSGAGTEQYF
CDR3nt: TGCGCCAGCAGCGGGGCGGGGACCGAGCAGTACTTC

abundance: once
j_gene: TRBJ1-4
d_gene: NA
v_gene: TRBV5-4
CDR3aa: CASSLGGLGNEKLFF
CDR3nt: TGTGCCAGCAGCTTGGGGGGGCTTGGTAATGAAAAACTGTTTTTT

abundance: NA
j_gene: TRBJ2-5
d_gene: NA
v_gene: TRBV10-3
CDR3aa: CAISGQIGTQETQYF
CDR3nt: TGTGCCATCAGTGGACAGATTGGGACACAAGAGACCCAGTACTTC

abundance: few
j_gene: TRBJ2-7
d_gene: TRBD1
v_gene: TRBV6-1
CDR3aa: CASSDGDRASNF
CDR3nt: TGTGCCAGCAGTGATGGGGACAGGGCTTCGAACTTC